These 2 T cell receptor beta chains share one sample of origin, sequenced in a study of Tregs in tolerant kidney transplant recipients. Produced via immunoSEQ multiplex PCR; TCRdb's table is partial and in-frame only. The table has about 59,000 clones, about 86% seen once. The source material was CD4+ T cells from blood. The receptors were sampled from a human donor in good health.

The chain links TRBV19 to TRBJ2-5; 11 nucleotides align to TRBD1. Germline CDR1 is LNHDA and CDR2 is SQIVND (reference sequence). Trimming removed 10 bases from V and 5 bases from J; junction bases left unmatched: 9. The CDR3 covers 14 residues. CDR3 in amino acids: CATVDRGQGETQYF. For the CDR3, the DNA is TGTGCCACCGTGGACAGGGGGCAGGGGGAGACCCAGTACTTC. The complete variable domain, with remaining parts taken from reference TRBV19 and TRBJ2-5, reads DGGITQSPKYLFRKEGQNVTLSCEQNLNHDAMYWYRQDPGQGLRLIYYSQIVNDFQKGDIAEGYSVSREKKESFPLTVTSAQKNPTAFYLCATVDRGQGETQYFGPGTRLLVL.

A few counts support this clone. The chain employs TRBV5-1 and TRBJ1-5; weak D call: TRBD1 (5 bases). The CDR3 is 14 residues long. CDR1 and CDR2 (germline): SGHRS, YFSETQ. The V gene lost 2 bases and the J gene lost 5 bases, with 11 bases spanning the gap. CDR3 loop: CASSLIGDDQPQHF. In nucleotides, the CDR3 is TGCGCCAGCAGCTTAATCGGGGACGATCAGCCCCAGCATTTT.